This TCR beta chain came from a study of technical replicates of blood from four donors. Germline assignment: CDR1 MNHEY and CDR2 SMNVEV (reference sequence). The germline V and J ends were trimmed by 6 bases and 6 bases, with 15 bases remaining between them. CDR3 length: 15 residues. Sequenced by immunoSEQ multiplex PCR; TCRdb stores in-frame clones only, minus some. The data show 40,000 to 65,000 clones, around 83% seen once. The sample consisted of PBMCs. The J gene is TRBJ1-6, the V gene TRBV27; possibly TRBD1 for D (6 bases). The sequence was obtained from a human donor in good health. Some clones in this sample may be carry-over from other donors' samples. CDR3 DNA sequence: TGTGCCAGCAGCACAGGGAGTTTGCTTAATTCACCCCTCCACTTT. Protein sequence: CASSTGSLLNSPLHF.